This T cell receptor beta chain was retrieved from a study of blood T cell repertoires in COVID-19. In the study overall: Sites across the United States, Italy and Spain contributed samples from acute and convalescent COVID-19. Nucleic acid was either cDNA or gDNA, and it came from T cells, B-cell-depleted T cells, or PBMCs.

This clone was recorded a few times. The CDR3 length is 16 residues. CDR1 and CDR2 from the germline V gene are MDHEN and SYDVKM. V trimming: 5 bases; J trimming: 3 bases; junction bases outside the gene matches: 6. Per the study methods: The assay estimated nucleated cells by amplifying reference gene primers. Sequencing used immunoSEQ multiplex PCR; TCRdb keeps in-frame clones, though not all of them. That table is the source of V, J and clone size, and D and trimming were worked out from the DNA. Here the sample spans 150,000 to 180,000 clones, roughly 83% being singletons. Sequenced sample: peripheral blood. The chain recombines TRBV28 with TRBJ2-1; 11 bases fit TRBD1. The sequence was obtained from an older woman with COVID-19, enrolled during active disease. CDR3 bases: TGTGCCAGCAGTCTCCTGGGGACAGGGGGCTACAATGAGCAGTTCTTC. Translating gives CASSLLGTGGYNEQFF.